The next 12 T cell receptor beta chains were all read from a single sample in a study of T cells in Graves' hyperthyroidism and ophthalmopathy. Using RNA transcripts as the source, TCR beta CDR3 regions were amplified. The HTBI set primed first-round TCR CDR3 RT-PCR. TCRdb used MiXCR to reprocess the multiplex PCR reads, holding one entry per CDR3 protein. The sample includes some 760,000 distinct CDR3 sequences, about 14% of them seen just once. The sample consisted of blood. The source of these receptors is a woman under 30 with Graves' hyperthyroidism.

This clonotype was found a few times. J is TRBJ2-3 and V is TRBV10-1, with D unclear. V shed 4 bases and J shed 7 bases, with 9 bases lying between them. The CDR3 consists of 12 residues. The germline V gene has CDR1 WNHNN and CDR2 SYGVQD (reference sequence). The CDR3 region is CASSGNFNTQYF. For the CDR3, the DNA is TGCGCCAGCAGTGGAAACTTTAATACGCAGTATTTT.

This clonotype occurred a few times. This chain links TRBV11-3 with TRBJ2-1; 10 nucleotides agree with TRBD2. V was clipped by 5 bases and J by 7 bases; unmatched bases: 8. The CDR3 covers 15 residues. Germline V gene lookup returns CDR1 SGHNT and CDR2 YENEEA. The CDR3 loop is CASSTGGLALNEQFF. The CDR3 DNA is TGTGCCAGCAGCACAGGGGGACTAGCGCTGAATGAGCAGTTCTTC. The variable domain in full, completed from reference TRBV11-3 and TRBJ2-1, reads EAGVVQSPRYKIIEKKQPVAFWCNPISGHNTLYWYLQNLGQGPELLIRYENEEAVDDSQLPKDRFSAERLKGVDSTLKIQPAELGDSAVYLCASSTGGLALNEQFFGPGTRLTVL.

The chain employs TRBV29-1 and TRBJ2-7, with TRBD2 identical over 12 bases. The CDR3 runs 13 residues. V lost 7 bases, J lost 3 bases, and 4 bases stayed unmatched. Germline V lookup: CDR1 SQVTM, CDR2 ANQGSEA. The CDR3 region has the DNA TGCAGCGCTGTGACTAGCGGGAGCTACGAGCAGTACTTC. Translation gives CSAVTSGSYEQYF.

Ten or more counts support this clonotype. This chain joins TRBV12-3 or TRBV12-4 and TRBJ1-2; 7 nucleotides line up with TRBD1. With V trimmed by 6 bases and J by 8 bases, 9 bases remained unmatched. The CDR3 length is 13 residues. In DNA, the CDR3 is TGTGCCAGCAGCCAGACAGGGCTGCGCGGCTACACCTTC. Its translation: CASSQTGLRGYTF.

The chain recombines TRBV6-5 with TRBJ2-7; TRBD1 matches 10 bases. The CDR3 is 15 residues long. The V segment lost 3 bases and the J segment 3 bases; nucleotides outside the gene matches: 5. Germline CDR1 and CDR2: MNHEY and SVGAGI. The CDR3 bases are TGTGCCAGCAGTTATCCGGGACAGGGGATCTACGAGCAGTACTTC. Its translation is CASSYPGQGIYEQYF.

This clonotype has just a few counts. The chain links TRBV12-3 or TRBV12-4 to TRBJ1-4; D ambiguous. V dropped 3 bases and J dropped 8 bases, with 10 bases sitting between them. The length of the CDR3 is 13 residues. In DNA form, the CDR3 reads TGTGCCAGCAGTTTTAACAGTGCAGAAAAACTGTTTTTT. The encoded protein is CASSFNSAEKLFF.

In this sample, this clonotype turned up a few times. The V and J genes are TRBV6-5 and TRBJ2-4; D is possibly TRBD1 (7 bases). CDR1 and CDR2 (germline): MNHEY, SVGAGI. V was pared by 0 bases and J by 6 bases, with 12 bases between. This CDR3 spans 15 amino acids. CDR3 in amino acids: CASSYSGQGGNIQYF. Here the CDR3 DNA reads TGTGCCAGCAGTTACTCGGGGCAGGGGGGAAACATTCAGTACTTC.

This clonotype was found many times. The rearrangement uses TRBV24-1 and TRBJ1-2; no reliable D call. Trimming shortened V by 3 bases and J by 4 bases, and 8 bases separated the two germline ends. CDR1 KGHDR and CDR2 SFDVKD come from the germline V gene. This CDR3 contains 13 residues. This chain's CDR3 is CATSDGRLYGYTF. CDR3 bases: TGTGCCACCAGTGATGGACGGCTCTATGGCTACACCTTC.

The chain joins TRBV11-2 to TRBJ1-6; D is undetermined. In germline, CDR1 is SGHAT, CDR2 FQNNGV. The CDR3 covers 11 residues. V lost 1 base and J 15 bases, leaving 7 bases between the germline ends. Written as DNA, the CDR3 is TGTGCCAGCAGCTTAGGGTTGAGCCTCCACTTT. This codes for CASSLGLSLHF. Full variable domain (remainder filled in from reference TRBV11-2 and TRBJ1-6): EAGVAQSPRYKIIEKRQSVAFWCNPISGHATLYWYQQILGQGPKLLIQFQNNGVVDDSQLPKDRFSAERLKGVDSTLKIQPAKLEDSAVYLCASSLGLSLHFGNGTRLTVT.

This clonotype occurred many times. The chain recombines TRBV6-1 with TRBJ2-1, with a weak D call TRBD2 (6 bases). V was clipped by 6 bases and J by 8 bases, with 17 bases between them. Germline values: CDR1 MNHNS, CDR2 SASEGT. The CDR3 spans 14 residues. CDR3 sequence reads: CASSGDWGSDEQFF. CDR3 DNA sequence: TGTGCCAGCAGCGGGGACTGGGGGTCGGATGAGCAGTTCTTC.

This clonotype was counted at least ten times. The chain links TRBV2 to TRBJ2-1; the D is unclear. The CDR3 extends over 14 amino acids. CDR1 is SNHLY and CDR2 is FYNNEI in the germline V gene. V lost 6 bases and J 6 bases, leaving 15 bases between the germline ends. The CDR3: CASRRPPQVNEQFF. The CDR3 region has the DNA TGTGCCAGCAGGCGGCCCCCCCAGGTCAATGAGCAGTTCTTC.

The V call is TRBV19, the J call TRBJ2-7; weak D call: TRBD2 (6 bases). The CDR3 has 16 residues. The V gene lost 3 bases and the J gene lost 2 bases, with 17 bases spanning the gap. Looked up from germline, CDR1 is LNHDA and CDR2 is SQIVND (reference sequence). The CDR3 coding sequence is TGTGCCAGTAGTATGGATCGGGGGACGGTGACCTACGAGCAGTACTTC. Encoded protein: CASSMDRGTVTYEQYF. The full variable domain, completed using reference TRBV19 and TRBJ2-7, is DGGITQSPKYLFRKEGQNVTLSCEQNLNHDAMYWYRQDPGQGLRLIYYSQIVNDFQKGDIAEGYSVSREKKESFPLTVTSAQKNPTAFYLCASSMDRGTVTYEQYFGPGTRLTVT.